This T cell receptor beta chain stems from a study of blood T cell repertoires in COVID-19 (dated by TCRdb to the early 2020s). Notes on the research overall: Samples from collaborators originated in the United States, Italy and Spain and spanned both the acute and convalescent phases of COVID-19. The prospective study material was composed of cDNA or gDNA derived from T cells, B-cell-depleted T cells, or PBMCs. The dataset comprised deeply sampled blood TCRbeta repertoires from subjects exposed to, actively infected with, or recovered from COVID-19. A freely available public database, intended as a resource for researchers studying the immune response to SARS-CoV-2, is where the repertoires were released. Samples came from the ongoing ImmuneRACE study (first 160 participants) plus 1,254 subjects from 6 global collaborators. The sample metadata nearly always contained a de-identified subject ID, COVID-19 status, age in years and sex. Where available, HLA class I and class II types were obtained from metadata supplied by the sample provider rather than from assay-based typing. Study-level results and caveats: The quantity of clinical and demographic metadata differed by source and by participant and was supplied without curation.

For this clone: No cognate antigen has been identified for it. It has no much larger one-base neighbor in the sample; base qualities were not kept.

The immunoSEQ Assay, a bias-controlled multiplex PCR, was used to amplify TCRbeta CDR3 regions from genomic DNA. As for the original processing: The number of nucleated cells in each sample was estimated by amplification of reference gene primers within the assay. To quantify the absolute abundance of each unique TCRbeta CDR3 rearrangement, sequence reads were collapsed and filtered. Productive Simpson clonality was computed per sample as the square root of Simpson's diversity index over productive rearrangements. Imported from immuneACCESS, the table was reduced by TCRdb to in-frame sequences with V and J called. These copies leave out some clones; in studies compared against another copy, an unresolved V gene accounts for under half, and the cause of the remainder is not known. Clonal size and the V and J genes are those of that table, whereas D and trimming came from the DNA. For this sample there are fewer than 500,000 clones; around 90% appear just once. The ten largest clones represent about 2% of the sample.

Per the germline V gene (reference sequence), MNHNY is the CDR1 and SVGAGI is the CDR2. Compared with germline, V lacks 5 bases and J lacks 1 base; bases without a gene match: 8. Taken from cysteine to phenylalanine, the CDR3 has 17 residues. The DNA shown is the 51-base CDR3, in frame from base 1. Participants in the prospective study were enrolled through a virtual design, were aged roughly 18 to 90 years, and lived in roughly 26 United States geographic areas. Cohort assignment in the prospective study relied on participant-reported clinical history from a screening survey and a study questionnaire. In the prospective study, whole blood, serum and a nasopharyngeal or oropharyngeal swab were collected from each participant by mobile phlebotomists. Prospective study participants could optionally give additional blood draws and questionnaires over an approximately two-month period. Blood samples from the prospective study were shipped frozen or at room temperature prior to DNA extraction.

Sequencing used PBMCs or T cells enriched from blood (not recorded which). The origin of this receptor is a woman aged 18 to 35 with acute COVID-19. Rearrangement joined TRBV6-6 to TRBJ2-7, with 13 junctional bases fitting TRBD2. The CDR3 amino acid sequence is: CASSQTSGGAGSYEQYF. The DNA sequence is given as TGTGCCAGCAGTCAAACTAGCGGGGGGGCCGGTTCCTACGAGCAGTACTTC.